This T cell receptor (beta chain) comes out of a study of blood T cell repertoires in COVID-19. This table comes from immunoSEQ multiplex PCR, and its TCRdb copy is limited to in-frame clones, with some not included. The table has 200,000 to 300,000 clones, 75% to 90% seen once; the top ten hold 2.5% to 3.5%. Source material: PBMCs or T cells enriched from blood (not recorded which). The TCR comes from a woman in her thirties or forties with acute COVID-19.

CDR3 DNA: TGTGCCAGCAGGGACAGGGGAAGGCAAAATTCACCCCTCCACTTT. This encodes CASRDRGRQNSPLHF. The chain joins TRBV25-1 to TRBJ1-6; 9 positions match TRBD1. Germline-derived CDR1 and CDR2 are MGHDK and SYGVNS. The CDR3 extends over 15 amino acids. V gave up 6 bases and J gave up 7 bases; unmatched junction bases: 7.